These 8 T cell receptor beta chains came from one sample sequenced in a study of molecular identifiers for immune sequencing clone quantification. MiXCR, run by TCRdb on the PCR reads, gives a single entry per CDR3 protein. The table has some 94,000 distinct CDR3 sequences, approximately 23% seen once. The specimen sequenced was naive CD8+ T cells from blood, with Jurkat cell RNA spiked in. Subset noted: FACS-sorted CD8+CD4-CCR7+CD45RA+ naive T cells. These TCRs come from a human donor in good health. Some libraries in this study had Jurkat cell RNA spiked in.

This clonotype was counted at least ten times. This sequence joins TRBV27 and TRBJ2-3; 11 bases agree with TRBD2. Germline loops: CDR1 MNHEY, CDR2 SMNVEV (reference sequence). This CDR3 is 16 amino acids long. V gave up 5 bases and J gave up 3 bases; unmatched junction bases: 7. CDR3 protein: CASSLSGRGATDTQYF. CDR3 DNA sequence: TGTGCCAGCAGTCTTAGCGGGAGGGGGGCGACAGATACGCAGTATTTT.

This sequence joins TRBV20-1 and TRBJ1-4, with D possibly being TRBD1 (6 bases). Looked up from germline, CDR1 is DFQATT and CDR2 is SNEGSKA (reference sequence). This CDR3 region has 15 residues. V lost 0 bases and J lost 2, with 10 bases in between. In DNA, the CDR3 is TGCAGTGCTAGAGATGCACAGGGCACTAATGAAAAACTGTTTTTT. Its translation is CSARDAQGTNEKLFF.

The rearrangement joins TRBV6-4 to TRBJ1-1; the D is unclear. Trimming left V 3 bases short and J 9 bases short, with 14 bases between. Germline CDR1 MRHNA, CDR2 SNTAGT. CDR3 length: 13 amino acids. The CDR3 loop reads CASSDTRGGQAFF. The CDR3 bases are TGTGCCAGCAGTGATACCCGGGGAGGCCAAGCTTTCTTT.

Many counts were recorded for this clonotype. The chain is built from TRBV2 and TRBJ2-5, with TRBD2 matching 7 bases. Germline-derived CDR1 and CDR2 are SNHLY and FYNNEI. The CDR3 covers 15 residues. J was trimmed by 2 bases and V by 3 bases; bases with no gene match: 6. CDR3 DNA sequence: TGTGCCAGCAGTGAGAGAGGTAGCGGGCAAGAGACCCAGTACTTC. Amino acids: CASSERGSGQETQYF.

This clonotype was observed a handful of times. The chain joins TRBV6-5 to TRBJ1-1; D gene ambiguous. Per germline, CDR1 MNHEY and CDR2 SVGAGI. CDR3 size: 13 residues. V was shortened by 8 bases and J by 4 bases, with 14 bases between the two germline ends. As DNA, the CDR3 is TGTGCCAGCCGAAAAGGGATCGTCACTGAAGCTTTCTTT. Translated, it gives CASRKGIVTEAFF.

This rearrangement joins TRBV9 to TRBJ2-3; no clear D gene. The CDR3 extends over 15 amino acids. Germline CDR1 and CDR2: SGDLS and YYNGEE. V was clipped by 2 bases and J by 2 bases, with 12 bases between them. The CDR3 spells CASSVYGHSTDTQYF. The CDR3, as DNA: TGTGCCAGCAGCGTCTACGGGCACTCCACAGATACGCAGTATTTT.

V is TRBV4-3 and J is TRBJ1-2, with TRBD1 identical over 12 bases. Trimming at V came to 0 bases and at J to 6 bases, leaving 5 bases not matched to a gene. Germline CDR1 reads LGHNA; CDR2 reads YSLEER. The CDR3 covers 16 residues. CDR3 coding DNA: TGCGCCAGCAGCCAAGACGGGACAGGGGGCGGTCATGGCTACACCTTC. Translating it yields CASSQDGTGGGHGYTF.

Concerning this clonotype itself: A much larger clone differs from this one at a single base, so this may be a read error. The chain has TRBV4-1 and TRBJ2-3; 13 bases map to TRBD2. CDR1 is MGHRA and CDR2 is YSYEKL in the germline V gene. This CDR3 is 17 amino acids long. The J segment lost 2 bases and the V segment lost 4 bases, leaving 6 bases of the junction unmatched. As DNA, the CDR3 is TGCGCCAGCAGCCTACTAGCGGGGGGGCCCTTCACAGATACGCAGTATTTT. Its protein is CASSLLAGGPFTDTQYF.